This T cell receptor (beta chain) was identified during a study of vaccination and CD4 T cells after COVID-19 (dated by TCRdb to 2021 to 2024). With respect to the entire study: Every convalescent patient had a positive nasal swab PCR test for SARS-CoV-2, with mild disease in under ten patients and severe disease in one. Participants received two doses of either the Pfizer-BioNTech BNT162b2 vaccine (n=8) or the Moderna mRNA-1273 vaccine (n=2). As controls, cultures received a CEFX viral epitope pool (the positive control), an HIV-1 Nef peptide pool (the negative control), or no peptide at all. For stimulating the cultures, overlapping spike peptide pools were used, derived from SARS-CoV-2 as well as from the common cold coronaviruses HCoV-NL63, HCoV-OC43 and HCoV-229E. Post-vaccine blood samples were obtained a median of approximately 70 days after the second vaccine dose, with a range of roughly 14 to 241 days. In 10 COVID-19 convalescent patients and several infection-naive healthy vaccine recipients, the spike-specific CD4+ TCR repertoire before mRNA vaccination was compared with the repertoire after mRNA vaccination. Six males and four females were included in the convalescent cohort, with two Hispanic individuals, seven Caucasians, two Asians and one multiracial person represented. Three convalescent patients were sampled both early after vaccination (day 14) and late after vaccination (days 161 to 241). Post-COVID blood samples from convalescent patients were collected a median of approximately 93 days after diagnosis, with a range of about 35 to 161 days.

By share, this clonotype ranks as medium-sized (0.01 to 0.1%). Its antigen target is currently unknown. No much larger clonotype is one base removed from it; base qualities were not supplied. Reading the label with the study, this specimen's time point is: late sampling 161 to 241 days after vaccination in a few convalescent patients. The intended sense of this specimen's treatment or condition label: roughly 11-day PBMC culture with coronavirus spike peptide pools or control peptides (ViraFEST assay). The ViraFEST assay was used in the study, in which antigen-specific T cells were expanded with peptide pools and expanded clonotypes were subsequently identified by TCR sequencing. Positive SARS-CoV-2 PCR tests in the convalescent patients dated from March to December 2020, before Alpha, Beta and Delta variants emerged in the United States. Under 2.5 million PBMCs per well were cultured in IMDM with roughly 5% human AB serum and 8.5 to 10 IU/ml IL-2, plus 10 ug/ml peptide pools. On days 3 and 7, half of the culture medium was replaced with fresh IL-2-containing medium. After about 10 days of culture, CD4+ T cells were isolated by negative selection using the EasySep CD4+ T cell isolation kit. PBMCs were separated from whole blood using Ficoll-Paque Plus gradient centrifugation and then either used fresh or cryopreserved at -140C. In general, triplicate wells were set up for every culture condition.

Library creation used PCR. TCR sequencing of DNA from cultured CD4+ T cells used the Oncomine TCR Beta short-read assay at the Johns Hopkins FTIC core. The QIAamp micro DNA kit was used to extract genomic DNA from the cultured CD4+ T cells. The Oncomine TCR Beta libraries from cultured CD4+ T cells were pooled using unique dual indexes and then sequenced on an Illumina iSeq 100. The authors' analysis ran thus. Non-productive sequences were removed, and CDR3s not starting with C, not ending with F or W, or shorter than 7 amino acids were discarded. Antigen-specific clonotypes were identified with the MANAFEST web application by comparing peptide-stimulated wells with reference and other culture wells. For a clone to be called positive, the clone needed an FDR below 0.05, an odds ratio above 5, and a productive frequency above 0.1% in at least two of three replicate wells. A clonotype was classed as cross-reactive if the clonotype showed significant expansion both in SARS-CoV-2 spike wells and in at least one common cold coronavirus spike condition. Using R version 3.6.1, CDR3 homology was evaluated through Levenshtein distances (stringdist) along with unrooted phylogenetic trees (ape). TCRdb reprocessed the public reads (quality trimming at Q25 with fastp, clone calling with MiXCR) and kept in-frame beta chains. A single entry per CDR3 protein holds the most common genes and DNA from its merged rows. TCRdb, not the authors, supplied the V and J calls. This sample comprises under 20,000 distinct CDR3 sequences, roughly half of them detected only once. The ten largest clones capture 20% to 25% of the sample.

The germline V gene (reference sequence) yields GTSNPN for CDR1 and SVGIG for CDR2. From cysteine to phenylalanine, the CDR3 is 13 amino acids long. The retained sequence is limited to the CDR3, 39 bases, with the frame set at the first base. Cut back by 0 bases and 4 bases, the V and J ends lie 9 bases apart. Points the paper makes about the study in general: Among the post-vaccine SARS-CoV-2-reactive clones in convalescent patients, a median about 87% showed up only after vaccination, which suggests vaccine-specific priming. Of the vaccine-specific clones found in convalescent patients, nearly all (304 of 307) were mono-reactive for SARS-CoV-2 spike instead of being cross-reactive with common cold coronaviruses. Relatively few convalescent patients were included in the study, and early timepoints after natural infection were not analyzed. The median count of SARS-CoV-2-reactive clonotypes went up from around 21 after infection to 35 to 40 after vaccination, although the change was not significant.

This TCR came from a human donor who had recovered from COVID-19. The sample was CD4+ T cells from blood, cultured in vitro, taken about 7 months after SARS-CoV-2 vaccination. The chain employs TRBV30 and TRBJ1-2; the D gene identity is not certain. The CDR3 protein is CAWSVSSSYGYTF. In nucleotide form, the sequence is TGTGCCTGGAGTGTTTCGTCGAGCTATGGCTACACCTTC.